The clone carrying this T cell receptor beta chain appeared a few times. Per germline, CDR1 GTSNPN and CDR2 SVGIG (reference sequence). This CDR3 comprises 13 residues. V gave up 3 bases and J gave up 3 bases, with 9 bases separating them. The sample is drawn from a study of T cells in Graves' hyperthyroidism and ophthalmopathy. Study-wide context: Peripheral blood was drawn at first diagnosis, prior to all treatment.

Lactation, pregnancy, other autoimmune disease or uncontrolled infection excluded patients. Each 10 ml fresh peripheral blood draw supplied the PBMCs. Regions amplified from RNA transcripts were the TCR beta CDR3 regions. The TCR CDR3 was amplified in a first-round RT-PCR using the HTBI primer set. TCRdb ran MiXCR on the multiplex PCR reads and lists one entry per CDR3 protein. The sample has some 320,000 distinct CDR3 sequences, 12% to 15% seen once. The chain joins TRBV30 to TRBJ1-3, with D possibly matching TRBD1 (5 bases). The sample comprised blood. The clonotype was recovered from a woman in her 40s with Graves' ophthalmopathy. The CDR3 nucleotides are TGTGCCTGGAGACAGGCTGGTGGAAACACCATATATTTT. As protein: CAWRQAGGNTIYF.